What follows are 21 T cell receptor beta chains derived from one specimen sequenced in a study of cytomegalovirus exposure and HLA in healthy donors. Data came from immunoSEQ multiplex PCR; TCRdb stores just in-frame clones and leaves some out. The sample contains about 280,000 clones, roughly 90% of which appear only once. What was sequenced was PBMCs. The receptors stem from a young woman in good health and CMV-seronegative.

This chain connects TRBV28 to TRBJ1-5; possibly TRBD1 for D (6 bases). The length of the CDR3 is 13 residues. Germline CDR1 and CDR2: MDHEN and SYDVKM. The germline V and J ends were trimmed by 6 bases and 5 bases, with 11 bases remaining between them. In DNA form, the CDR3 reads TGTGCCAGCAGGGCGGGGGGCCATCAGCCCCAGCATTTT. Its translation: CASRAGGHQPQHF.

The chain joins TRBV27 to TRBJ2-1; 8 bases line up with TRBD2. Germline V gives CDR1 MNHEY, CDR2 SMNVEV (reference sequence). This CDR3 has 15 amino acids. The V segment lost 2 bases and the J segment 8 bases; nucleotides outside the gene matches: 8. In DNA, the CDR3 is TGTGCCAGCAGTTTAAGAGCGGGAGTAATGTATGAGCAGTTCTTC. Amino acids: CASSLRAGVMYEQFF.

The V call is TRBV9, the J call TRBJ1-3; D call uncertain. Germline loops: CDR1 SGDLS, CDR2 YYNGEE. The CDR3 spans 16 residues. Trimming took 0 bases from V and 2 from J, leaving 12 bases between them. The CDR3: CASSVVGSGTGNTIYF. In DNA form, the CDR3 reads TGTGCCAGCAGCGTAGTAGGGTCCGGGACTGGAAACACCATATATTTT.

The rearrangement uses TRBV7-2 and TRBJ2-1; 11 bases agree with TRBD2. CDR3 length: 14 residues. V was clipped by 5 bases and J by 6 bases; unmatched bases: 3. Germline values: CDR1 SGHTA, CDR2 FQGNSA. As DNA, the CDR3 is TGTGCCAGCAGCCCGGGACTAGCGGTCAATGAGCAGTTCTTC. Translation: CASSPGLAVNEQFF.

The chain carries TRBV4-2 and TRBJ2-4, with TRBD1 as a possible D gene (5 bases). Per the germline V gene, CDR1 is LGHNA and CDR2 is YNFKEQ. The CDR3 sequence is 14 residues long. V lost 2 bases to trimming and J lost 1 base, with 6 bases between them. The CDR3 coding sequence is TGTGCCAGCAGCCAAAAGGGGGCCAAAAACATTCAGTACTTC. This encodes CASSQKGAKNIQYF.

V is TRBV6-6 and J is TRBJ2-4, with D possibly matching TRBD1 (5 bases). Trimming left V 0 bases short and J 12 bases short, with 21 bases between. The germline V gene has CDR1 MNHNY and CDR2 SVGAGI (reference sequence). This CDR3 is built from 16 residues. The CDR3 coding sequence is TGTGCCAGCAGTTACTCGGAGCACCTAGGAACAGGTAGTCAGTACTTC. Residues: CASSYSEHLGTGSQYF.

The CDR3 DNA is TGTGCCAGCAGTGAATTGTACAGGGGGGCCTACGAGCAGTACTTC. Amino acids: CASSELYRGAYEQYF. The rearrangement links TRBV2 to TRBJ2-7; TRBD1 agrees at 8 bases. This CDR3 is 15 amino acids long. V trimming: 2 bases; J trimming: 2 bases; junction bases outside the gene matches: 5. Germline V CDR1 and CDR2: SNHLY, FYNNEI.

The chain links TRBV28 to TRBJ1-1, with 7 positions matching TRBD1. Germline CDR1 reads MDHEN; CDR2 reads SYDVKM. The CDR3 has 13 amino acids. V was clipped by 6 bases and J by 10 bases; unmatched bases: 11. CDR3 in DNA: TGTGCCAGCAGCCAAGGGACAGCCAAGAGAGCTTTCTTT. This codes for CASSQGTAKRAFF.

A few counts support this clone. V is TRBV28 and J is TRBJ2-7, with TRBD1 as a possible D gene (5 bases). The CDR3 sequence is 13 residues long. V lost 5 bases to trimming and J lost 4 bases, with 12 bases between them. Germline V gene sequence: CDR1 MDHEN, CDR2 SYDVKM. The DNA of the CDR3 is TGTGCCAGCAGTATTCAGGGTTCATACGAGCAGTACTTC. This encodes CASSIQGSYEQYF.

The chain carries TRBV2 and TRBJ2-3; 8 positions agree with TRBD1. There are 15 residues in the CDR3. CDR1 and CDR2 (germline): SNHLY, FYNNEI. J was trimmed by 1 base and V by 5 bases; bases with no gene match: 5. CDR3 in DNA: TGTGCCAGCAGTCCGACAGGGGCTGGCACAGATACGCAGTATTTT. This translates into CASSPTGAGTDTQYF.

This chain links TRBV29-1 with TRBJ2-2, with 9 bases fitting TRBD1. Germline CDR1 reads SQVTM; CDR2 reads ANQGSEA. The CDR3 runs 15 residues. V was pared by 1 base and J by 8 bases, with 8 bases of the junction left unmatched. CDR3 loop: CSVEGRTGGEGELFF. In DNA form, the CDR3 reads TGCAGCGTTGAAGGCCGCACAGGGGGCGAGGGGGAGCTGTTTTTT.

The rearrangement uses TRBV7-9 and TRBJ2-1, with 11 bases that match TRBD2. The CDR3 is 15 residues long. Per the germline V gene, CDR1 is SEHNR and CDR2 is FQNEAQ (reference sequence). J gave up 4 bases and V 5 bases, and 4 bases lay outside the gene matches. The CDR3 spells CASSVGLAVYNEQFF. In DNA, the CDR3 is TGTGCCAGCAGCGTGGGACTAGCGGTTTACAATGAGCAGTTCTTC.

The V call is TRBV28, the J call TRBJ2-1, with 7 bases identical to TRBD1. The CDR3 has 11 residues. With V trimmed by 6 bases and J by 15 bases, 8 bases remained unmatched. The germline CDR1 and CDR2 sequences are MDHEN and SYDVKM. CDR3 nucleotide sequence: TGTGCCAGCAGCGAACAGGGGAATCTGTTCTTC. It is translated as CASSEQGNLFF.

J is TRBJ1-5 and V is TRBV28; maybe TRBD1 (6 bases). Looked up from germline, CDR1 is MDHEN and CDR2 is SYDVKM. Deletions cut 7 bases from V and 6 bases from J, with 16 bases between. The CDR3 covers 14 residues. In DNA, the CDR3 is TGTGCCAGCATCGTACAGGGCTACGGTCAGCCCCAGCATTTT. Translating gives CASIVQGYGQPQHF. Looking up the rest from reference TRBV28 and TRBJ1-5 gives the full variable domain: DVKVTQSSRYLVKRTGEKVFLECVQDMDHENMFWYRQDPGLGLRLIYFSYDVKMKEKGDIPEGYSVSREKKERFSLILESASTNQTSMYLCASIVQGYGQPQHFGDGTRLSIL.

The chain combines TRBV6-1 with TRBJ2-7; D ambiguous. The CDR3 runs to 13 residues. Trimming left V 7 bases short and J 0 bases short, with 10 bases between. Germline CDR1 reads MNHNS; CDR2 reads SASEGT. CDR3 loop: CASNWATSYEQYF. The CDR3 DNA reads TGTGCCAGCAACTGGGCCACCTCCTACGAGCAGTACTTC.

Many counts were recorded for this clone. The chain links TRBV10-3 to TRBJ2-4; 7 nucleotides agree with TRBD2. V dropped 0 bases and J dropped 11; count of bases not matched to a gene: 7. Germline-derived CDR1 and CDR2 are ENHRY and SYGVKD. This CDR3 contains 14 residues. CDR3 coding DNA: TGTGCCATCAGTGAGTCGTGGGAGGGCAGCGTTCAGTACTTC. It encodes CAISESWEGSVQYF.

The CDR3 reads CASSGRESNEQFF. DNA for the CDR3: TGCGCCAGCAGCGGACGGGAGAGCAATGAGCAGTTCTTC. The V call is TRBV4-3, the J call TRBJ2-1, with D possibly matching TRBD2 (6 bases). Per the germline V gene, CDR1 is LGHNA and CDR2 is YSLEER. The germline V and J ends were trimmed by 5 bases and 6 bases, with 11 bases remaining between them. The CDR3 loop spans 13 amino acids.

V gene TRBV7-2 combines with J gene TRBJ2-5; D call uncertain. This CDR3 has 15 residues. Germline CDR1 reads SGHTA; CDR2 reads FQGNSA. V was trimmed by 3 bases and J by 2 bases, leaving 13 bases between them. The CDR3 sequence is CASSLLGSEQETQYF. In nucleotides, the CDR3 is TGTGCCAGCAGCTTGCTTGGGTCGGAGCAAGAGACCCAGTACTTC.

The V gene is TRBV19, the J gene TRBJ2-6; 9 nucleotides match TRBD1. J was trimmed by 3 bases and V by 7 bases; bases with no gene match: 7. The CDR3 sequence is 16 residues long. The germline V gene encodes CDR1 LNHDA and CDR2 SQIVND (reference sequence). CDR3 in DNA: TGTGCCAGTATGGGACAGGGAGGATTTGGGGCCAACGTCCTGACTTTC. Translated: CASMGQGGFGANVLTF.

This rearrangement joins TRBV28 to TRBJ2-5; TRBD2 aligns across 8 bases. Trimming cost V 1 base and J 3 bases; bases outside gene matches: 4. There are 15 residues in the CDR3. Germline V gene lookup returns CDR1 MDHEN and CDR2 SYDVKM. The CDR3 protein is CASSLLGLEKETQYF. The DNA for the CDR3 is TGTGCCAGCAGTTTATTGGGACTAGAAAAAGAGACCCAGTACTTC.

The chain carries TRBV5-1 and TRBJ2-1; possibly TRBD2 for D (6 bases). Looked up from germline, CDR1 is SGHRS and CDR2 is YFSETQ. Trimming stripped 0 bases from V and 12 bases from J, with 19 bases between. The CDR3 is 15 residues long. CDR3: CASSLVGGTSGGQFF. CDR3 in DNA: TGCGCCAGCAGCTTGGTAGGCGGGACTTCAGGAGGGCAGTTCTTC.